Shown below are 28 T cell receptor beta chains from a single sample sequenced in a study of PD-1 blockade in classical Hodgkin lymphoma. Using immunoSEQ multiplex PCR, the repertoire was profiled, and TCRdb retains in-frame clones only, with some absent. The sample lists almost 100,000 clones, over 85% occurring once. After autologous stem cell transplantation all patients relapsed, and prior brentuximab vedotin exposure differed between cohorts. The material sequenced was peripheral blood mononuclear cells (PBMCs), taken at baseline. These TCRs come from a human donor with classical Hodgkin lymphoma.

V usage is TRBV5-1 and J usage is TRBJ2-3; D is undetermined. Trimming removed 0 bases at V and 0 bases at J, with 5 bases between. Germline lookup yields CDR1 SGHRS and CDR2 YFSETQ. The CDR3 runs 14 residues. CDR3 in amino acids: CASSLAGSTDTQYF. CDR3 nucleotides: TGCGCCAGCAGCTTGGCCGGAAGCACAGATACGCAGTATTTT.

This chain joins TRBV6-5 and TRBJ1-2; TRBD1 aligns across 7 bases. The CDR3 runs 14 residues. Germline V gene data show CDR1 as MNHEY and CDR2 as SVGAGI. J was trimmed by 4 bases and V by 6 bases; bases with no gene match: 8. The CDR3 here is CASRSRGDGYGYTF. CDR3 DNA: TGTGCCAGCAGGTCCAGGGGGGATGGCTATGGCTACACCTTC.

The chain recombines TRBV19 with TRBJ2-1, with D possibly being TRBD1 or TRBD2 (6 bases each). Looked up from germline, CDR1 is LNHDA and CDR2 is SQIVND (reference sequence). The CDR3 totals 16 residues. V was pared by 7 bases and J by 9 bases, with 25 bases between. Here the CDR3 DNA reads TGTGCCAGTACTCAGGGGCGGGATAGGAAGAAGAGTGAGCAGTTCTTC. The encoded protein is CASTQGRDRKKSEQFF.

V and J are TRBV19 and TRBJ2-5; 9 nucleotides line up with TRBD2. Per the germline V gene, CDR1 is LNHDA and CDR2 is SQIVND (reference sequence). The V and J ends lost 4 bases and 7 bases, in that order; junction bases with no gene match: 7. The CDR3 runs 14 residues. For the CDR3, the DNA is TGTGCCAGTAGTAATAGCGGGAGAATCGTGACCCAGTACTTC. This gives the protein CASSNSGRIVTQYF.

The gene calls are TRBV10-2 and TRBJ1-5; a weak D match, TRBD1 (6 bases). V lost 0 bases, J lost 2 bases, and 8 bases lay in between. Germline V gene lookup returns CDR1 WSHSY and CDR2 SAAADI. CDR3 length equals 15 residues. CDR3 sequence: CASSESRGGNQPQHF. The CDR3 DNA follows: TGCGCCAGCAGTGAGTCGAGGGGGGGCAATCAGCCCCAGCATTTT.

The chain uses TRBV12-5 and TRBJ1-1; TRBD1 agrees at 7 bases. In germline, CDR1 is LGHNT, CDR2 FRNRAP. The CDR3 is made up of 15 amino acids. With V trimmed by 6 bases and J by 2 bases, 9 bases remained unmatched. In DNA form, the CDR3 reads TGTGCTAGTGGCCCCGCAGGGGGGGAAAACACTGAAGCTTTCTTT. This codes for CASGPAGGENTEAFF. Using reference TRBV12-5 and TRBJ1-1 for the parts outside the CDR3, the full variable domain is DARVTQTPRHKVTEMGQEVTMRCQPILGHNTVFWYRQTMMQGLELLAYFRNRAPLDDSGMPKDRFSAEMPDATLATLKIQPSEPRDSAVYFCASGPAGGENTEAFFGQGTRLTVV.

The chain is built from TRBV10-3 and TRBJ1-5, with TRBD1 identical over 10 bases. The CDR3 covers 15 residues. Germline CDR1 reads ENHRY; CDR2 reads SYGVKD. Losses at the gene ends were 6 bases for V and 2 bases for J; bases not matched to a gene: 4. The CDR3 reads CAISGQGVGNQPQHF. The CDR3 DNA reads TGTGCCATCAGCGGACAGGGGGTGGGCAATCAGCCCCAGCATTTT.

The J gene is TRBJ2-3, the V gene TRBV4-1, with 10 bases that match TRBD2. The V gene end was trimmed by 0 bases and the J gene end by 3 bases; junction bases not matched to a gene: 9. Germline-derived CDR1 and CDR2 are MGHRA and YSYEKL. The CDR3 is 18 residues long. The CDR3 here is CASSQEAGGVIGTDTQYF. CDR3 DNA: TGCGCCAGCAGCCAAGAAGCGGGGGGGGTGATAGGGACAGATACGCAGTATTTT.

This clone appeared once. The gene calls are TRBV30 and TRBJ1-3; D is uncertain. Trimming took off 0 bases at V and 0 bases at J, with 6 bases between the two ends. Per germline, CDR1 GTSNPN and CDR2 SVGIG (reference sequence). The CDR3 covers 14 residues. This CDR3 reads CAWSVSTSGNTIYF. The CDR3 coding sequence is TGTGCCTGGAGTGTGTCCACCTCTGGAAACACCATATATTTT.

The rearrangement uses TRBV25-1 and TRBJ2-7; D is undetermined. CDR3 length: 13 amino acids. Between the trimmed V and J ends, which lost 4 bases and 0 bases, there was a span of 7 bases. Germline V lookup: CDR1 MGHDK, CDR2 SYGVNS. CDR3 in DNA: TGTGCCAGCAGTGTTTCGGACTCCTACGAGCAGTACTTC. It codes for CASSVSDSYEQYF.

This chain joins TRBV5-1 and TRBJ2-1, with 10 bases identical to TRBD2. The J segment lost 14 bases and the V segment lost 4 bases, leaving 3 bases of the junction unmatched. CDR1 and CDR2 from the germline V gene are SGHRS and YFSETQ. The CDR3 runs 11 residues. This CDR3 reads CASSLGLAEFF. CDR3 DNA sequence: TGCGCCAGCAGCCTCGGACTAGCGGAGTTCTTC.

This chain connects TRBV27 to TRBJ2-2; D remains unclear. The V gene's germline CDR1 is MNHEY and CDR2 SMNVEV (reference sequence). Trimming took off 2 bases at V and 4 bases at J, with 11 bases between the two ends. The CDR3 contains 15 residues. The DNA for the CDR3 is TGTGCCAGCAGTTTAGCGGCCCCGAGCACCGGGGAGCTGTTTTTT. Translating it yields CASSLAAPSTGELFF.

J is TRBJ1-2 and V is TRBV19, with D perhaps matching TRBD1 (6 bases). This CDR3 comprises 17 residues. Germline CDR1 LNHDA, CDR2 SQIVND (reference sequence). Trimming took off 2 bases at V and 2 bases at J, with 18 bases between the two ends. The CDR3 nucleotides read TGTGCCAGTAGTATAAGGGGCCTAACAGGGCTCAACTATGGCTACACCTTC. It encodes CASSIRGLTGLNYGYTF.

This clone occurred once. This rearrangement joins TRBV14 to TRBJ2-7; 8 bases line up with TRBD2. The CDR3 has 18 amino acids. The trim removed 4 bases at V and 0 bases at J, leaving 14 bases unmatched. CDR1 and CDR2 from the germline V gene are SGHDN and FVKESK. The CDR3 spells CASSLTGLAGRSSYEQYF. The CDR3 DNA is TGTGCCAGCAGCCTAACCGGTCTAGCGGGCAGAAGCTCCTACGAGCAGTACTTC.

The chain carries TRBV5-1 and TRBJ2-7, with D possibly matching TRBD1 (6 bases). The CDR3 totals 16 residues. Germline CDR1 SGHRS, CDR2 YFSETQ. V was clipped by 1 base and J by 3 bases, with 17 bases between them. CDR3 DNA sequence: TGCGCCAGCAGCTTGATTGGCCAGGGGAAGGGCTACGAGCAGTACTTC. Its translation is CASSLIGQGKGYEQYF. The full variable domain, with the rest looked up from reference TRBV5-1 and TRBJ2-7, is KAGVTQTPRYLIKTRGQQVTLSCSPISGHRSVSWYQQTPGQGLQFLFEYFSETQRNKGNFPGRFSGRQFSNSRSEMNVSTLELGDSALYLCASSLIGQGKGYEQYFGPGTRLTVT.

The V gene is TRBV30, the J gene TRBJ1-1; the match to TRBD1 covers 8 bases. Losses at the gene ends were 4 bases for V and 7 bases for J; bases not matched to a gene: 5. Germline-derived CDR1 and CDR2 are GTSNPN and SVGIG (reference sequence). The length of the CDR3 is 12 residues. CDR3 DNA sequence: TGTGCCTGGATTCAGGGGGCGATTGAAGCTTTCTTT. Amino acids: CAWIQGAIEAFF.

This clone occurred once. The V gene is TRBV29-1, the J gene TRBJ2-3, with 7 bases that match TRBD1. Germline V gene data show CDR1 as SQVTM and CDR2 as ANQGSEA. The ends lost 5 bases at V and 3 bases at J; junction bases unmatched: 8. CDR3 length: 14 residues. CDR3 sequence reads: CSVTGTVYTDTQYF. The DNA of the CDR3 is TGCAGCGTTACCGGGACAGTCTATACAGATACGCAGTATTTT.

The chain joins TRBV9 to TRBJ2-7, with TRBD2 matching 11 bases. Germline CDR1 and CDR2: SGDLS and YYNGEE. The V segment lost 4 bases and the J segment 6 bases; nucleotides outside the gene matches: 12. CDR3 length: 16 residues. CDR3 bases: TGTGCCAGCAGCCTTGTAGCGGGAGGGCCCTCGGGCGAGCAGTACTTC. Translation: CASSLVAGGPSGEQYF. Filled out from reference TRBV9 and TRBJ2-7, the complete variable domain reads DSGVTQTPKHLITATGQRVTLRCSPRSGDLSVYWYQQSLDQGLQFLIQYYNGEERAKGNILERFSAQQFPDLHSELNLSSLELGDSALYFCASSLVAGGPSGEQYFGPGTRLTVT.

This sequence joins TRBV19 and TRBJ1-1; D may be TRBD1 (5 bases). CDR3 length equals 14 residues. The ends were cut back, 4 bases at V and 0 bases at J, with 9 bases in the middle. Germline V gene lookup returns CDR1 LNHDA and CDR2 SQIVND (reference sequence). For the CDR3, the DNA is TGTGCCAGTAGTACTCGGGACCTGAACACTGAAGCTTTCTTT. Translated, it gives CASSTRDLNTEAFF.

The chain couples TRBV6-4 to TRBJ2-2, with D unresolved. The CDR3 sequence is 13 residues long. V gave up 10 bases and J gave up 2 bases, with 11 bases separating them. From germline, CDR1 is MRHNA and CDR2 SNTAGT. In DNA form, the CDR3 reads TGTGCCATATTGGAACGAAACACCGGGGAGCTGTTTTTT. Protein: CAILERNTGELFF.

The chain employs TRBV30 and TRBJ1-3; possible D gene TRBD1, 5 bases. Germline loops: CDR1 GTSNPN, CDR2 SVGIG (reference sequence). Trimming took 4 bases from V and 0 from J, leaving 7 bases between them. CDR3 size: 13 residues. CDR3 loop: CAWKDISGNTIYF. The CDR3, as DNA: TGTGCCTGGAAGGACATCTCTGGAAACACCATATATTTT.

This clone came up once. J is TRBJ1-1 and V is TRBV19; TRBD1 is a possible D gene (6 bases). The CDR3 is made up of 15 amino acids. Germline lookup yields CDR1 LNHDA and CDR2 SQIVND (reference sequence). Trimming took 1 base from V and 1 from J, leaving 10 bases between them. The CDR3 spells CASSIAGGANTEAFF. In DNA form, the CDR3 reads TGTGCCAGTAGTATAGCCGGGGGGGCGAACACTGAAGCTTTCTTT.

The chain carries TRBV5-6 and TRBJ1-2; D is uncertain. V was clipped by 0 bases and J by 5 bases, with 20 bases between them. CDR3 length: 17 residues. In germline, CDR1 is SGHDT, CDR2 YYEEEE. CDR3 sequence: CASSLGTQVFLPYGYTF. Here the CDR3 DNA reads TGTGCCAGCAGCTTGGGTACCCAAGTCTTTTTGCCGTATGGCTACACCTTC.

This rearrangement joins TRBV4-1 to TRBJ2-1, with D perhaps TRBD2 (5 bases). Trimming removed 2 bases from V and 3 bases from J, with 17 bases in between. The germline V gene encodes CDR1 MGHRA and CDR2 YSYEKL. The CDR3 covers 17 residues. CDR3 protein: CASSQSSGIPIYNEQFF. The CDR3, as DNA: TGCGCCAGCAGCCAATCATCCGGGATTCCCATCTACAATGAGCAGTTCTTC.

J is TRBJ1-3 and V is TRBV7-8; 9 nucleotides agree with TRBD1. Germline-derived CDR1 and CDR2 are SGHVS and FQNEAQ. Losses at the gene ends were 3 bases for V and 2 bases for J; bases not matched to a gene: 2. The CDR3 runs to 15 residues. The CDR3 spells CASSLDRGAGNTIYF. The DNA of the CDR3 is TGTGCCAGCAGCTTGGACAGGGGTGCTGGAAACACCATATATTTT.

The chain uses TRBV5-1 and TRBJ2-3, with D perhaps matching TRBD2 (5 bases). Germline V gene data show CDR1 as SGHRS and CDR2 as YFSETQ. The V and J ends lost 4 bases and 2 bases respectively, with 17 bases between them. CDR3 size: 16 residues. The CDR3 is CASSPGLTTPTDTQYF. CDR3 DNA sequence: TGCGCCAGCAGCCCTGGACTCACCACACCCACAGATACGCAGTATTTT.

CDR3 protein: CASSQVGGSDYEQYF. The CDR3 DNA reads TGCGCCAGCAGCCAAGTAGGAGGGTCAGATTACGAGCAGTACTTC. This sequence joins TRBV4-1 and TRBJ2-7; D may be TRBD2 (6 bases). Germline V lookup: CDR1 MGHRA, CDR2 YSYEKL. The CDR3 runs 15 residues. V lost 1 base, J lost 4 bases, and 14 bases lay in between.

The CDR3 coding sequence is TGCGCCAGCAGCTGGGGACTAGCGGAGAACACCGGGGAGCTGTTTTTT. This sequence encodes CASSWGLAENTGELFF. This chain links TRBV5-1 with TRBJ2-2; TRBD2 matches at 11 bases. Germline CDR1 and CDR2: SGHRS and YFSETQ. After removal of 3 bases from V and 1 base from J, the junction contained 2 bases not matched to a gene. This CDR3 has 16 residues.